This T cell receptor (beta chain) was retrieved from a study of blood T cell repertoires in COVID-19. TCRdb's copy holds only in-frame clones and misses some; the assay was immunoSEQ multiplex PCR. The sample has roughly 83,000 clones; more than 75% are singletons. The CDR3 consists of 17 residues. The ends were cut back, 4 bases at V and 8 bases at J, with 26 bases in the middle. CDR1 and CDR2 (germline): MGHRA, YSYEKL. This clone has only a few counts. Source material: peripheral blood. The receptor's source is an elderly man with active or convalescent COVID-19. The chain joins TRBV4-1 to TRBJ1-2; no definite D call. In DNA form, the CDR3 reads TGCGCCAGCAGCCCGTCTGGCCAAACAAAGATTAGCTACGGCTACACCTTC. Amino acids: CASSPSGQTKISYGYTF.